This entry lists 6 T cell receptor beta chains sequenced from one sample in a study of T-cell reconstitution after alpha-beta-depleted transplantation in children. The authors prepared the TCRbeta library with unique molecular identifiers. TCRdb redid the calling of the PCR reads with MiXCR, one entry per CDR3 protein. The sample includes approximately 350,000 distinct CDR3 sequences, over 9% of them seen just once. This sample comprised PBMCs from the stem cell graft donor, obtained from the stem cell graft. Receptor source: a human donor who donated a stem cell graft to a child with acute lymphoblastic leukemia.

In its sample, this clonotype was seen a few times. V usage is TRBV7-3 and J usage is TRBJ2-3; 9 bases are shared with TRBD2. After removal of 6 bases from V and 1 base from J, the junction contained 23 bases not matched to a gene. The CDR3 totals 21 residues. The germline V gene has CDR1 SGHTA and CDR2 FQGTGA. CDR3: CASRPAPSGMVGRLGTDTQYF. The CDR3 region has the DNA TGTGCCAGCAGGCCCGCCCCTAGCGGGATGGTTGGCCGTTTGGGCACAGATACGCAGTATTTT.

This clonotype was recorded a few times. CDR3 nucleotides: TGCGCCAGCAGCTTGGGACCCTTGGACAGGTTTTTGGACGAGCAGTACTTC. Translating gives CASSLGPLDRFLDEQYF. The chain combines TRBV5-1 with TRBJ2-7, with 7 bases fitting TRBD1. Germline V gene lookup returns CDR1 SGHRS and CDR2 YFSETQ. There are 17 residues in the CDR3. V was clipped by 0 bases and J by 5 bases; unmatched bases: 14.

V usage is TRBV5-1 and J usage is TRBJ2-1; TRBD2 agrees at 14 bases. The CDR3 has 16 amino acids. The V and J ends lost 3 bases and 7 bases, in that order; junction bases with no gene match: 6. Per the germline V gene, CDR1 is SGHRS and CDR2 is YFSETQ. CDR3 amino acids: CASSSGLAGVWNEQFF. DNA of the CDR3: TGCGCCAGCAGCTCGGGACTAGCGGGAGTCTGGAATGAGCAGTTCTTC. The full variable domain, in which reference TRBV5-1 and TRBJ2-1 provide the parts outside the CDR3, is KAGVTQTPRYLIKTRGQQVTLSCSPISGHRSVSWYQQTPGQGLQFLFEYFSETQRNKGNFPGRFSGRQFSNSRSEMNVSTLELGDSALYLCASSSGLAGVWNEQFFGPGTRLTVL.

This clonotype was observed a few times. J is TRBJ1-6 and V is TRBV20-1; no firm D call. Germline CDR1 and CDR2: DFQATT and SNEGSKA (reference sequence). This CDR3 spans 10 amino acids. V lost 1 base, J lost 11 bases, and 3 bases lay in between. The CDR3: CSARVPPLHF. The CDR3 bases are TGCAGTGCTAGAGTGCCACCCCTCCACTTT.

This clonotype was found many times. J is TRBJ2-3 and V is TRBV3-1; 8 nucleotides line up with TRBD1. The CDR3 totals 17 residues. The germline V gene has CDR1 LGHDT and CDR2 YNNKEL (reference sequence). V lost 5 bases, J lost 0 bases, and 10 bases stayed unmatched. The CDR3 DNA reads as TGTGCCAGCAGCGGGCGGACAGGGATCTATAGCACAGATACGCAGTATTTT. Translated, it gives CASSGRTGIYSTDTQYF.

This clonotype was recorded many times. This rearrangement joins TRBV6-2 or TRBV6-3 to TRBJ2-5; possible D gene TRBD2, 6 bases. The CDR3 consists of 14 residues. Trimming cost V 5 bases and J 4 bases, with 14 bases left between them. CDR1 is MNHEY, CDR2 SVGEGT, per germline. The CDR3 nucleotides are TGTGCCAGCAGTGTAACCCGGGGAGGAGAGACCCAGTACTTC. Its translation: CASSVTRGGETQYF.